The entry below gives a single T cell receptor (beta chain) sequence along with its context. The antigen is undetermined. Time point described: blood from clinic visit 5 months post-surgery; TSC patient then seizure free. The sequenced cases were selected for having the highest brain T cell transcript signatures. Patients received at least one anti-epileptic drug before surgery. V was trimmed by 4 bases and J by 5 bases, leaving 13 bases between them. Germline V CDR1 and CDR2: SGHRS, YFSETQ. The CDR3 loop spans 14 amino acids. The sample is drawn from a study of brain T cells in children with intractable seizures. Overall study findings and caveats: Viral specificity was inferred only from CDR3 similarity; HCMV serostatus was unknown.

TCRdb's table, derived via immunoSEQ multiplex PCR, lists solely in-frame clones and lacks some. Among a few hundred thousand clones listed, about 93% were seen once. The TCR originated in a boy less than two years old with tuberous sclerosis and intractable seizures. This material consisted of peripheral blood, taken roughly 5 months after surgery. The gene calls are TRBV5-1 and TRBJ2-1; D is possibly TRBD1 (6 bases). The CDR3 sequence is CASSERTADNEQFF. In DNA, the CDR3 is TGCGCCAGCAGCGAAAGGACAGCGGACAATGAGCAGTTCTTC.